The clone carrying this T cell receptor (beta chain) was found once. Only in-frame clones appear in the TCRdb table, and some are missing; sequencing was by immunoSEQ multiplex PCR. Of about 680,000 clones in the sample, 89% are singletons; the top ten hold approximately 1.5%. Treatment meaning: some 19 received Ad26.COV2.S at low or high dose, single or two shots; about 5 received placebo; per-sample allocation not given. On day 63 after the first injection, vaccine and placebo recipients gave samples. An adult donor aged 18-55 years was enrolled in Boston. This sample was included in a study of Ad26.COV2.S vaccination and SARS-CoV-2 variants. Trimming cost V 4 bases and J 1 base, with 13 bases left between them. Germline CDR1 MNHEY, CDR2 SVGAGI. The CDR3 totals 15 residues.

The material sequenced was peripheral blood, taken in a trial of Ad26.COV2.S vaccine versus placebo. The TCR was taken from a person between 18 and 65 years old who received the Ad26.COV2.S COVID-19 vaccine or a placebo. The chain combines TRBV6-5 with TRBJ1-1; TRBD1 is a possible D gene (6 bases). CDR3 protein: CASSWSWTANTEAFF. CDR3 DNA: TGTGCCAGCAGTTGGTCCTGGACAGCGAACACTGAAGCTTTCTTT.